This T cell receptor (beta chain) was documented in a study of CD8 T cell repertoires and HIV-1 epitope variants. Points on this clone: Its antigen is currently unknown.

Method: immunoSEQ multiplex PCR; TCRdb's copy keeps in-frame clones and lacks some. Of 5,000 to 7,000 clones in the sample, 65% to 70% are singletons; the top ten hold roughly 39%. The CDR3 is 14 residues long. Germline CDR1 and CDR2: SGHKS and YYEKEE (reference sequence). The V and J ends lost 2 bases and 4 bases respectively, with 10 bases between them. The sample taken for sequencing was cultured CD8+ T cells derived from PBMCs. This TCR derives from a male donor with HIV. The chain joins TRBV5-5 to TRBJ1-5; no definite D call. DNA of the CDR3: TGTGCCAGCAGCTTTTCAGACTTAAATCAGCCCCAGCATTTT. As protein: CASSFSDLNQPQHF.